One and the same sample provided the 20 T cell receptor beta chains below, sequenced in a study of T cells in Graves' hyperthyroidism and ophthalmopathy. Amplification yielded TCR beta CDR3 regions, with RNA transcripts as the source. The primer set for the first-round RT-PCR of the TCR CDR3 was HTBI. TCRdb reanalysed the multiplex PCR reads using MiXCR and keeps one entry per CDR3 protein. The table shows some 600,000 distinct CDR3 sequences, with about 15% occurring only once. The sequenced sample was blood. All receptors derive from a woman younger than 45 with Graves' hyperthyroidism that later progressed to Graves' ophthalmopathy.

This clonotype has at least ten counts. The chain recombines TRBV18 with TRBJ1-2; D remains ambiguous. The germline V and J ends were trimmed by 3 bases and 5 bases, with 10 bases remaining between them. The CDR3 runs to 13 residues. Germline CDR1 reads KGHSH; CDR2 reads LQKENI. The CDR3 sequence is CASSPTTEYGYTF. CDR3 nucleotides: TGTGCCAGCTCACCGACTACGGAATATGGCTACACCTTC.

J is TRBJ1-2 and V is TRBV4-2; 11 nucleotides agree with TRBD1. The CDR3 consists of 18 residues. The germline V gene has CDR1 LGHNA and CDR2 YNFKEQ. V lost 0 bases and J lost 5; bases outside the gene matches: 11. CDR3 in amino acids: CASSQEGVGTGGYYGYTF. CDR3 sequence (DNA): TGTGCCAGCAGCCAAGAGGGGGTTGGGACAGGGGGATATTATGGCTACACCTTC.

This clonotype occurred many times. J is TRBJ2-7 and V is TRBV6-1; D is perhaps TRBD1 (6 bases). V gave up 5 bases and J gave up 2 bases, with 19 bases separating them. There are 16 residues in the CDR3. CDR1 is MNHNS, CDR2 SASEGT, per germline. The CDR3, as DNA: TGTGCCAGCAGTCCCCTAGCTTGGGACACAGCCTACGAGCAGTACTTC. Its translation: CASSPLAWDTAYEQYF.

This clonotype occurred many times. CDR3 region: CASSPMGQPQHF. The CDR3 bases are TGTGCCAGCAGTCCCATGGGGCAGCCCCAGCATTTT. The chain couples TRBV27 to TRBJ1-5; D remains unclear. V lost 5 bases and J 7 bases, leaving 9 bases between the germline ends. Germline values: CDR1 MNHEY, CDR2 SMNVEV (reference sequence). The CDR3 totals 12 residues.

This clonotype showed up just a few times. The J gene is TRBJ1-1, the V gene TRBV4-1; TRBD1 might be the D (5 bases). CDR3 length equals 15 residues. The V end lost 1 base, the J end lost 4 bases, and 13 bases lay between the germline ends. Germline CDR1 MGHRA, CDR2 YSYEKL. The CDR3 DNA reads as TGCGCCAGCAGCCAAGGAGGGCCGGGGGGCACTGAAGCTTTCTTT. It specifies CASSQGGPGGTEAFF.

Note on this clonotype: This may be a read error: a much more frequent sequence differs by one nucleotide. The chain combines TRBV7-9 with TRBJ2-7; TRBD2 aligns across 10 bases. The germline V gene has CDR1 SEHNR and CDR2 FQNEAQ (reference sequence). The CDR3 has 16 residues. The CDR3 protein is CTSSPVGTSVSYEQYF. The CDR3 DNA reads as TGTACCAGCAGCCCCGTAGGGACTAGCGTCTCCTACGAGCAGTACTTC.

This clonotype was counted a few times. The V and J genes are TRBV5-1 and TRBJ1-6, with 8 positions matching TRBD1. This CDR3 has 14 residues. With V trimmed by 4 bases and J by 9 bases, 6 bases remained unmatched. The germline CDR1 and CDR2 sequences are SGHRS and YFSETQ. DNA for the CDR3: TGCGCCAGCAGCGGACAGGGAGGGGGTTCACCCCTCCACTTT. This sequence encodes CASSGQGGGSPLHF. The full variable domain, with the rest looked up from reference TRBV5-1 and TRBJ1-6, is KAGVTQTPRYLIKTRGQQVTLSCSPISGHRSVSWYQQTPGQGLQFLFEYFSETQRNKGNFPGRFSGRQFSNSRSEMNVSTLELGDSALYLCASSGQGGGSPLHFGNGTRLTVT.

This clonotype was picked up many times. This rearrangement joins TRBV19 to TRBJ2-6; weak D call: TRBD1 (6 bases). This CDR3 has 15 residues. Germline V gives CDR1 LNHDA, CDR2 SQIVND (reference sequence). The germline V and J ends were trimmed by 3 bases and 2 bases, with 8 bases remaining between them. The DNA for the CDR3 is TGTGCCAGTAGTATGCACAGGGCTGGGGCCAACGTCCTGACTTTC. Residues: CASSMHRAGANVLTF.

This clonotype has ten or more counts. The V and J genes are TRBV5-5 and TRBJ2-5; D unresolved. Germline CDR1 SGHKS, CDR2 YYEKEE (reference sequence). CDR3 length: 14 amino acids. Trimming pared 0 bases from V and 1 base from J, leaving 7 bases between. CDR3 nucleotides: TGTGCCAGCAGCTTGGAAGTACCCCAAGAGACCCAGTACTTC. It translates to CASSLEVPQETQYF.

V and J are TRBV9 and TRBJ2-7; tentatively, D is TRBD2 (5 bases). Germline lookup yields CDR1 SGDLS and CDR2 YYNGEE. This CDR3 region has 14 residues. The germline V and J ends were trimmed by 2 bases and 5 bases, with 14 bases remaining between them. The CDR3: CASSVEAVPDEQYF. Written as DNA, the CDR3 is TGTGCCAGCAGCGTTGAAGCGGTTCCGGACGAGCAGTACTTC.

The table lists this clonotype with many counts. The J gene is TRBJ1-1, the V gene TRBV3-1; 8 bases agree with TRBD1. Looked up from germline, CDR1 is LGHDT and CDR2 is YNNKEL (reference sequence). This CDR3 contains 16 residues. V dropped 3 bases and J dropped 8; count of bases not matched to a gene: 14. The CDR3 reads CASSQAGQGLLLEAFF. In nucleotides, the CDR3 is TGTGCCAGCAGCCAGGCTGGACAGGGACTCCTTCTGGAAGCTTTCTTT.

This clonotype occurred a few times. This chain links TRBV7-2 with TRBJ2-1; D remains ambiguous. Germline V CDR1 and CDR2: SGHTA, FQGNSA. Trimming took 0 bases from V and 5 from J, leaving 8 bases between them. This CDR3 spans 14 amino acids. The CDR3 region is CASSLARLNNEQFF. In nucleotides, the CDR3 is TGTGCCAGCAGCTTAGCAAGACTTAACAATGAGCAGTTCTTC.

This clonotype has only a few counts. This chain uses TRBV20-1 with TRBJ2-2; 15 bases line up with TRBD2. The CDR3 contains 17 residues. Trimming took 6 bases from V and 3 from J; bases not matched to a gene: 8. Germline assignment: CDR1 DFQATT and CDR2 SNEGSKA (reference sequence). The CDR3 sequence is CSADGLAGGRDTGELFF. The CDR3 bases are TGCAGTGCCGACGGACTAGCGGGAGGGCGCGACACCGGGGAGCTGTTTTTT.

Only one count was recorded for this clonotype. The chain couples TRBV19 to TRBJ1-5; D gene uncertain. The V gene's germline CDR1 is LNHDA and CDR2 SQIVND (reference sequence). The CDR3 spans 13 residues. With 4 bases removed from V and 7 bases from J, the gap between germline ends came to 11 bases. The CDR3 sequence: CASSTLTDQPQHF. The CDR3 nucleotides are TGTGCCAGTAGTACATTAACAGACCAGCCCCAGCATTTT.

This clonotype was counted ten times or more. The chain employs TRBV27 and TRBJ1-1, with 7 bases identical to TRBD1. This CDR3 is 14 amino acids long. The germline gives CDR1 MNHEY, CDR2 SMNVEV (reference sequence). V shed 6 bases, J shed 2 bases, and the junction held 6 bases outside the gene matches. The CDR3 is CASRPGTANTEAFF. CDR3 coding DNA: TGTGCCAGCAGACCTGGGACAGCTAACACTGAAGCTTTCTTT.

This clonotype was seen a few times. The chain carries TRBV7-9 and TRBJ2-5; perhaps TRBD2 as D (6 bases). This CDR3 spans 14 amino acids. Trimming pared 4 bases from V and 10 bases from J, leaving 19 bases between. Germline V gives CDR1 SEHNR, CDR2 FQNEAQ (reference sequence). The CDR3 nucleotides are TGTGCCAGCAGCTCGCCCCCGGGACTTAGAAACCAGTACTTC. The encoded protein is CASSSPPGLRNQYF. Combining the CDR3 with reference TRBV7-9 and TRBJ2-5 gives the whole variable domain DTGVSQNPRHKITKRGQNVTFRCDPISEHNRLYWYRQTLGQGPEFLTYFQNEAQLEKSRLLSDRFSAERPKGSFSTLEIQRTEQGDSAMYLCASSSPPGLRNQYFGPGTRLLVL.

This clonotype was seen many times. The chain links TRBV6-1 to TRBJ1-1; possible D gene TRBD1, 5 bases. This CDR3 is 14 amino acids long. Germline V CDR1 and CDR2: MNHNS, SASEGT. V was shortened by 8 bases and J by 0 bases, with 13 bases between the two germline ends. CDR3 nucleotides: TGTGCCAGCCGGCGACAGACTTTGAACACTGAAGCTTTCTTT. It specifies CASRRQTLNTEAFF.

Remarks on this clonotype: This may be a read error: a much more frequent sequence differs by one nucleotide. The chain links TRBV18 to TRBJ1-1, with unresolved D. Germline V CDR1 and CDR2: KGHSH, LQKENI. This CDR3 is built from 13 residues. DNA of the CDR3: TGTGCCAGCTCATCACCGGCTCACACTGAAGCTTTCTTT. It encodes CASSSPAHTEAFF.

This clonotype was recorded many times. The chain has TRBV12-3 or TRBV12-4 and TRBJ2-2; TRBD1 aligns across 8 bases. Trimming took 6 bases from V and 6 from J; bases not matched to a gene: 6. The length of the CDR3 is 14 residues. The CDR3 protein is CASREGQVSGELFF. In DNA, the CDR3 is TGTGCCAGCAGAGAGGGACAGGTCTCCGGGGAGCTGTTTTTT.

In its sample, this clonotype was seen many times. DNA of the CDR3: TGTGCCAGCAGCTTAGTTAGTTTCGGAGATACGCAGTATTTT. Protein product: CASSLVSFGDTQYF. The chain carries TRBV7-9 and TRBJ2-3; no firm D call. The CDR3 sequence is 14 residues long. The ends were cut back, 1 base at V and 5 bases at J, with 10 bases in the middle. Germline V gene data show CDR1 as SEHNR and CDR2 as FQNEAQ (reference sequence). The whole variable domain, filled in from reference TRBV7-9 and TRBJ2-3, reads DTGVSQNPRHKITKRGQNVTFRCDPISEHNRLYWYRQTLGQGPEFLTYFQNEAQLEKSRLLSDRFSAERPKGSFSTLEIQRTEQGDSAMYLCASSLVSFGDTQYFGPGTRLTVL.